This T cell receptor (beta chain) was recovered during a study of shared clonotypes between healthy human individuals. Using immunoSEQ multiplex PCR, the repertoire was profiled, and TCRdb retains in-frame clones only, with some absent. The sample includes roughly 640,000 clones, roughly 70% seen only once; the top ten take less than 2%. V lost 10 bases, J lost 2 bases, and 18 bases lay in between. Germline loops: CDR1 LNHDA, CDR2 SQIVND (reference sequence). CDR3 size: 15 residues. Partitioning of CD4+ cells yielded a CD45RA+ naive subset and a CD45RA-negative memory subset. Sequencing input: memory CD4+ T cells sorted from blood. Subset noted: CD45RA-negative fraction. The receptor was derived from a woman between 25 and 40 years old in good health. The chain combines TRBV19 with TRBJ2-1, with D perhaps TRBD2 (6 bases). CDR3 DNA sequence: TGTGCCATTTCGGAGGGGACTGGAGCCTACAATGAGCAGTTCTTC. It yields the protein CAISEGTGAYNEQFF. The variable domain in full, with the rest retrieved from reference TRBV19 and TRBJ2-1, is DGGITQSPKYLFRKEGQNVTLSCEQNLNHDAMYWYRQDPGQGLRLIYYSQIVNDFQKGDIAEGYSVSREKKESFPLTVTSAQKNPTAFYLCAISEGTGAYNEQFFGPGTRLTVL.